This TCR beta chain came from a study of T cell responses to AZD1222 COVID-19 vaccine. Germline V gene sequence: CDR1 LGHNA, CDR2 YNFKEQ. V was shortened by 0 bases and J by 7 bases, with 11 bases between the two germline ends. CDR3 size: 14 residues. Some clones are missing from TCRdb's copy, which holds only in-frame ones; the method was immunoSEQ multiplex PCR. There are 150,000 to 200,000 clones in the sample; about 91% occur only once, and more than 7% lies in the top ten. This TCR was sampled from an adult in good health. The sequenced sample was peripheral blood, obtained on day 0 of AZD1222 vaccination. V gene TRBV4-2 combines with J gene TRBJ2-3, with D maybe TRBD2 (6 bases). CDR3 DNA: TGTGCCAGCAGCCAAGAAGCAGGGACTTATACGCAGTATTTT. This translates into CASSQEAGTYTQYF.